The 32 T cell receptor beta chains below were found in one sample sequenced in a study of blood T cells in healthy people across ages. The second PCR ran about 6 to 11 cycles with a sample-barcoded 5' primer and J-beta primers. TCRdb re-called the 5' RACE reads through MiXCR, storing one row per CDR3 protein. The top ten hold 3% of the sample, which has 700,000 to 900,000 distinct CDR3 sequences, about 26% seen once. The sample also formed part of further work on T cells of mothers and their children.

The specimen was blood. The receptor set was obtained from a boy younger than 18 in good health.

This clonotype was recorded at least ten times. The chain has TRBV9 and TRBJ1-4, with 8 bases that match TRBD1. The V and J ends lost 0 bases and 6 bases, in that order; junction bases with no gene match: 4. The CDR3 runs to 15 residues. CDR1 and CDR2 (germline): SGDLS, YYNGEE. The CDR3 DNA sequence: TGTGCCAGCAGCGTAGACGGACAGGGCTATGAAAAACTGTTTTTT. It yields the protein CASSVDGQGYEKLFF.

The chain recombines TRBV5-1 with TRBJ2-1, with 9 bases fitting TRBD1. This CDR3 comprises 15 residues. V dropped 4 bases and J dropped 4; count of bases not matched to a gene: 6. Per germline, CDR1 SGHRS and CDR2 YFSETQ. CDR3 nucleotides: TGCGCCAGCAGCGGGACAGGGAGAGGATACAATGAGCAGTTCTTC. Amino acids: CASSGTGRGYNEQFF.

Only a few counts were recorded for this clonotype. V is TRBV25-1 and J is TRBJ1-2; D not resolved. Germline V CDR1 and CDR2: MGHDK, SYGVNS. Deletions cut 7 bases from V and 4 bases from J, with 10 bases between. The CDR3 is 12 amino acids. CDR3 region: CASNTGTYGYTF. In DNA, the CDR3 is TGTGCCAGCAATACGGGTACCTATGGCTACACCTTC.

V and J are TRBV7-2 and TRBJ2-5; TRBD2 might be the D (7 bases). CDR3 size: 16 residues. V was cut by 4 bases and J by 2 bases, with 17 bases left in between. CDR1 is SGHTA and CDR2 is FQGNSA in the germline V gene. The CDR3 bases are TGTGCCAGCAGCTGGGGGGCAAGCGGGGCTCAAGAGACCCAGTACTTC. Its translation is CASSWGASGAQETQYF.

V is TRBV10-3 and J is TRBJ2-1, with D tentatively TRBD1 (5 bases). The better agreement between TRBJ2-5 and the DNA end casts doubt on the J call. CDR3 length: 14 residues. Germline-derived CDR1 and CDR2 are ENHRY and SYGVKD. This CDR3 reads CAISDGKGAETQYF. Written as DNA, the CDR3 is TGTGCCATCAGCGACGGAAAAGGGGCAGAGACCCAGTACTTC.

This clonotype appeared a few times. V usage is TRBV9 and J usage is TRBJ2-3; no clear D. The CDR3 is 15 amino acids. The germline gives CDR1 SGDLS, CDR2 YYNGEE. Trimming cost V 0 bases and J 2 bases, with 10 bases left between them. CDR3 sequence: CASSVGVRYTDTQYF. The DNA of the CDR3 is TGTGCCAGCAGCGTAGGAGTGCGTTACACAGATACGCAGTATTTT. Supplemented by reference TRBV9 and TRBJ2-3, the full variable domain reads DSGVTQTPKHLITATGQRVTLRCSPRSGDLSVYWYQQSLDQGLQFLIQYYNGEERAKGNILERFSAQQFPDLHSELNLSSLELGDSALYFCASSVGVRYTDTQYFGPGTRLTVL.

The chain couples TRBV29-1 to TRBJ1-1; 7 positions agree with TRBD1. V shed 6 bases and J 1 base; nucleotides not matched to a gene: 5. The CDR3 covers 13 residues. Germline CDR1 reads SQVTM; CDR2 reads ANQGSEA. CDR3 loop: CSVDRDRNTEAFF. CDR3 in DNA: TGCAGCGTGGACCGGGACAGGAACACTGAAGCTTTCTTT.

The chain uses TRBV12-5 and TRBJ2-1, with TRBD1 matching 7 bases. Germline V gene sequence: CDR1 LGHNT, CDR2 FRNRAP. CDR3 length: 18 residues. Losses at the gene ends were 2 bases for V and 4 bases for J; bases not matched to a gene: 14. The DNA for the CDR3 is TGTGCTAGTGGTTTGTACAAAAGACAGGGCAAGGCTTACAATGAGCAGTTCTTC. Its protein is CASGLYKRQGKAYNEQFF.

The CDR3 is CASSLEFRSSTDTQYF. DNA for the CDR3: TGCGCCAGCAGCTTGGAGTTCAGATCTAGCACAGATACGCAGTATTTT. V usage is TRBV5-1 and J usage is TRBJ2-3; D remains ambiguous. CDR1 is SGHRS and CDR2 is YFSETQ in the germline V gene. The CDR3 loop spans 16 amino acids. V was clipped by 0 bases and J by 0 bases, with 11 bases between them.

The CDR3 spells CASSQDQLAGAIYEQYF. As DNA, the CDR3 is TGTGCCAGCAGCCAAGATCAACTAGCGGGGGCCATCTACGAGCAGTACTTC. The chain employs TRBV4-2 and TRBJ2-7, with 11 bases identical to TRBD2. CDR1 is LGHNA and CDR2 is YNFKEQ in the germline V gene. The CDR3 is made up of 17 amino acids. Unmatched junction bases numbered 7, after V lost 0 bases and J lost 3 bases.

The gene calls are TRBV15 and TRBJ1-6; D ambiguous. V shed 0 bases and J shed 11 bases, with 14 bases lying between them. The CDR3 sequence is 15 residues long. Germline CDR1 and CDR2: LNHNV and YYDKDF (reference sequence). The CDR3 protein is CATSRDDSGWAPLHF. CDR3 DNA: TGTGCCACCAGCAGAGATGATAGCGGTTGGGCACCCCTCCACTTT.

This clonotype came up a few times. V and J are TRBV15 and TRBJ2-1; 8 bases fit TRBD1. Germline trimming cut 2 bases from V and 7 bases from J; bases unmatched to any gene: 13. The CDR3 runs 17 residues. Germline V gene lookup returns CDR1 LNHNV and CDR2 YYDKDF (reference sequence). This CDR3 reads CATSRTPGQDTWNEQFF. DNA for the CDR3: TGTGCCACCAGCAGAACTCCGGGACAGGACACGTGGAATGAGCAGTTCTTC.

Comment on this clonotype: Compared with germline, one end of the junction differs, possibly owing to a read error. The chain links TRBV2 to TRBJ2-5, with TRBD2 matching 15 bases. The J call is doubtful: the DNA matches TRBJ2-1 better. CDR3 length: 18 residues. The germline V gene encodes CDR1 SNHLY and CDR2 FYNNEI. CDR3 amino acids: CASIPGLAGGGSYNEQFF. CDR3 coding DNA: TGTGCCAGCATTCCGGGACTAGCGGGGGGTGGCTCCTATAATGAGCAGTTCTTC.

V is TRBV20-1 and J is TRBJ1-2; TRBD1 matches 8 bases. V shed 5 bases and J 6 bases; nucleotides not matched to a gene: 5. This CDR3 region has 12 residues. Germline loops: CDR1 DFQATT, CDR2 SNEGSKA (reference sequence). The CDR3 bases are TGCAGTGCTTTGACAGGGGAGGATGGCTACACCTTC. Protein product: CSALTGEDGYTF.

V and J are TRBV5-1 and TRBJ2-1; 11 positions match TRBD2. The CDR3 has 18 amino acids. The germline V gene has CDR1 SGHRS and CDR2 YFSETQ. V gave up 3 bases and J gave up 1 base; unmatched junction bases: 9. The CDR3 spells CASSWGTSGLLSYNEQFF. Here the CDR3 DNA reads TGCGCCAGCAGCTGGGGGACTAGCGGACTGCTATCCTACAATGAGCAGTTCTTC.

On this clonotype itself: Mismatch with germline at one junction end may stem from a read error. The gene calls are TRBV5-1 and TRBJ2-5, with D maybe TRBD1 (5 bases). The CDR3 runs to 14 residues. Germline values: CDR1 SGHRS, CDR2 YFSETQ. This CDR3 is CASRLARVYRTQYF. The CDR3 coding sequence is TGCGCCAGCCGCTTGGCCAGGGTTTATAGGACCCAGTACTTC. The variable domain in full, with the rest retrieved from reference TRBV5-1 and TRBJ2-5, is KAGVTQTPRYLIKTRGQQVTLSCSPISGHRSVSWYQQTPGQGLQFLFEYFSETQRNKGNFPGRFSGRQFSNSRSEMNVSTLELGDSALYLCASRLARVYRTQYFGPGTRLLVL.

This clonotype turned up a few times. The J gene is TRBJ2-7, the V gene TRBV2, with 16 bases that match TRBD2. Judging by the DNA end, TRBJ2-5 fits better; the J call may be wrong. This CDR3 region has 18 residues. From germline, CDR1 is SNHLY and CDR2 FYNNEI. CDR3 nucleotides: TGTGCCAGCAGCTCCGGGACTAGCGGGGGGGCCGTCCAAGAGACCCAGTACTTC. Translated, it gives CASSSGTSGGAVQETQYF.

This chain joins TRBV28 and TRBJ2-3; 12 positions match TRBD2. The V gene end was trimmed by 6 bases and the J gene end by 6 bases; junction bases not matched to a gene: 10. From germline, CDR1 is MDHEN and CDR2 SYDVKM. This CDR3 has 16 residues. The CDR3 DNA follows: TGTGCCAGCAGCACCGGGACTAGCGGGCCTCGCGATACGCAGTATTTT. Translation: CASSTGTSGPRDTQYF.

This chain links TRBV10-2 with TRBJ2-4; 8 bases fit TRBD2. Germline V lookup: CDR1 WSHSY, CDR2 SAAADI. CDR3 size: 14 residues. V was pared by 6 bases and J by 0 bases, with 1 base of the junction left unmatched. The CDR3 nucleotides are TGCGCCAGCAGCGGGGGGGTAGCCAAAAACATTCAGTACTTC. Translating gives CASSGGVAKNIQYF.

The chain combines TRBV3-1 with TRBJ2-1; 10 bases map to TRBD2. V dropped 0 bases and J dropped 3; count of bases not matched to a gene: 11. The germline gives CDR1 LGHDT, CDR2 YNNKEL (reference sequence). The length of the CDR3 is 19 residues. The CDR3 reads CASSQDNPSGGHFYNEQFF. In nucleotides, the CDR3 is TGTGCCAGCAGCCAAGATAACCCTAGCGGGGGCCACTTCTACAATGAGCAGTTCTTC.

This clonotype came up a few times. The chain recombines TRBV6-2 or TRBV6-3 with TRBJ2-2, with 9 bases identical to TRBD2. The CDR3 loop spans 18 amino acids. Germline V gene lookup returns CDR1 MNHEY and CDR2 SVGEGT. Losses at the gene ends were 2 bases for V and 5 bases for J; bases not matched to a gene: 12. The CDR3, as DNA: TGTGCCAGCAGTTACGCCAGCGGGGGGACAAGGGGGACCGGGGAGCTGTTTTTT. Translation: CASSYASGGTRGTGELFF.

This clonotype was counted only a few times. The gene calls are TRBV5-1 and TRBJ1-1; 7 bases are a match to TRBD1. The CDR3 length is 15 residues. Unmatched junction bases numbered 7, after V lost 3 bases and J lost 2 bases. Germline assignment: CDR1 SGHRS and CDR2 YFSETQ. CDR3 sequence: CASSSATGLNTEAFF. In DNA form, the CDR3 reads TGCGCCAGCAGCTCAGCGACAGGGTTAAACACTGAAGCTTTCTTT.

CDR3 coding DNA: TGTGCCAGCAGTTTCGGGACTAGCGGGGGCCCAGAAGCCCAGTACTTC. Translating gives CASSFGTSGGPEAQYF. This rearrangement joins TRBV12-3 or TRBV12-4 to TRBJ2-7, with 14 bases aligning to TRBD2. After removal of 3 bases from V and 10 bases from J, the junction contained 11 bases not matched to a gene. The CDR3 has 16 residues.

The table lists this clonotype with a few counts. CDR3 residues: CSGREVASDGYTF. The CDR3 DNA sequence: TGCAGCGGACGAGAGGTGGCCTCGGATGGCTACACCTTC. V gene TRBV29-1 combines with J gene TRBJ1-2; no firm D call. Germline V gene lookup returns CDR1 SQVTM and CDR2 ANQGSEA. With 7 bases removed from V and 6 bases from J, the gap between germline ends came to 18 bases. The CDR3 has 13 amino acids.

This chain uses TRBV20-1 with TRBJ2-1; 10 bases align to TRBD2. V lost 0 bases, J lost 0 bases, and 8 bases stayed unmatched. This CDR3 contains 18 residues. The germline V gene has CDR1 DFQATT and CDR2 SNEGSKA (reference sequence). The CDR3 reads CSARDPGRLAGSYNEQFF. The CDR3 bases are TGCAGTGCTAGAGATCCGGGGAGACTAGCGGGCTCCTACAATGAGCAGTTCTTC.

This clonotype showed up just a few times. The chain is built from TRBV7-9 and TRBJ2-7, with TRBD1 matching over 10 bases. The V segment lost 5 bases and the J segment 7 bases; nucleotides outside the gene matches: 5. Germline assignment: CDR1 SEHNR and CDR2 FQNEAQ (reference sequence). The CDR3 has 13 amino acids. In nucleotides, the CDR3 is TGTGCCAGCAGCCGCGGGACAGGGGAAGAGCAGTACTTC. Its translation: CASSRGTGEEQYF.

This rearrangement joins TRBV12-3 or TRBV12-4 to TRBJ2-7; no firm D call. This CDR3 spans 14 amino acids. Trimming removed 1 base at V and 1 base at J, with 8 bases between. The CDR3 is CASSLGDMSYEQYF. In DNA, the CDR3 is TGTGCCAGCAGTTTAGGTGACATGTCCTACGAGCAGTACTTC.

The rearrangement uses TRBV11-2 and TRBJ2-5, with 12 bases that match TRBD2. The end of the DNA aligns better with TRBJ2-1, so the J call may be wrong. The germline gives CDR1 SGHAT, CDR2 FQNNGV. The CDR3 covers 14 residues. CDR3 coding DNA: TGTGCCAGCAGCTCTCTCCTAGCGGGGGGGCATCAGTTCTTC. It codes for CASSSLLAGGHQFF.

Only a few counts were recorded for this clonotype. CDR3 protein: CASSSSGLPAVGTF. CDR3 bases: TGTGCCAGCAGTTCCTCGGGACTCCCAGCGGTGGGGACCTTC. V gene TRBV6-6 combines with J gene TRBJ1-2, with a possible D match to TRBD1 (5 bases). This CDR3 is 14 amino acids long. Looked up from germline, CDR1 is MNHNY and CDR2 is SVGAGI (reference sequence). V was shortened by 4 bases and J by 14 bases, with 23 bases between the two germline ends.

The gene calls are TRBV5-1 and TRBJ2-3; 8 nucleotides agree with TRBD1. Germline trimming cut 5 bases from V and 4 bases from J; bases unmatched to any gene: 9. The CDR3 runs to 15 residues. Germline CDR1 reads SGHRS; CDR2 reads YFSETQ. The CDR3 nucleotides are TGCGCCAGCAGTTATGGACAGGGTCCTCCAGATACGCAGTATTTT. Amino acids: CASSYGQGPPDTQYF.

The CDR3 DNA reads TGTGCCAGCAGTTTACAGGGGCACATGAACACTGAAGCTTTCTTT. It encodes CASSLQGHMNTEAFF. The chain employs TRBV6-5 and TRBJ1-1, with TRBD1 identical over 7 bases. The germline V gene has CDR1 MNHEY and CDR2 SVGAGI. The CDR3 runs to 15 residues. With V trimmed by 4 bases and J by 0 bases, 5 bases remained unmatched.

This clonotype has just a few counts. The chain recombines TRBV6-6 with TRBJ2-2; 7 bases line up with TRBD1. The CDR3 loop spans 15 amino acids. V lost 4 bases and J lost 7; bases outside the gene matches: 9. Germline V lookup: CDR1 MNHNY, CDR2 SVGAGI (reference sequence). The CDR3 nucleotides read TGTGCCAGCAGTTTTCTAAACAGGGGCAACGGGGAGCTGTTTTTT. Residues: CASSFLNRGNGELFF.